The source of this TCR beta chain is a study of shared clonotypes between healthy human individuals. Across the whole study: In total, the donors were two women and a few men aged 18 to 49. Regarding the study as a whole: The small donor group covered limited genetic and exposure diversity.

For this clone: The antigen remains unidentified.

Terminally differentiated effector memory CD45RA+ cells were excluded from the naive CD8 cells, which were CD45RO-negative and positively selected for CCR7. Within Nashville, Tennessee resided all donors, each a Caucasian adult. With V trimmed by 2 bases and J by 4 bases, 11 bases remained unmatched. The CDR3 loop spans 16 amino acids. The V gene's germline CDR1 is GTSNPN and CDR2 SVGIG (reference sequence). Under the authors' procedure: From ImmunoSEQ came sequences covering only the junction and carrying no quality scores, so filtering differed. TCRdb's copy holds only in-frame clones and misses some; the assay was immunoSEQ multiplex PCR. The V and J calls and clone size are taken from that table; D and trimming were inferred from the DNA. The data show nearly 2 million clones, about 95% seen once.

This chain joins TRBV30 and TRBJ1-2; 9 bases agree with TRBD1. This TCR was sampled from a young man in good health. Sequences were obtained from naive CD8+ T cells sorted from blood. CDR3 nucleotide sequence: TGTGCCTGGAGTCCTCCGGGACAGGGTCCCTTCTATGGCTACACCTTC. Protein product: CAWSPPGQGPFYGYTF. Based on the CDR3 plus reference TRBV30 and TRBJ1-2, the full variable domain is SQTIHQWPATLVQPVGSPLSLECTVEGTSNPNLYWYRQAAGRGLQLLFYSVGIGQISSEVPQNLSASRPQDRQFILSSKKLLLSDSGFYLCAWSPPGQGPFYGYTFGSGTRLTVV.